What follows are 3 T cell receptor beta chains derived from one specimen sequenced in a study of shared clonotypes between healthy human individuals. Naive CD8 cells were CD45RO-negative, positively selected for CCR7, excluding terminally differentiated effector memory CD45RA+ cells. The data were produced by immunoSEQ multiplex PCR, yet TCRdb's version contains in-frame clones alone and is incomplete. This sample carries some 1,900,000 clones, about 94% of them seen once, and the ten largest clones take more than 0.9%. Specimen: naive CD8+ T cells sorted from blood. The source is a man aged 18 to 29 in good health.

CDR3 nucleotides: TGTGCCAGCGCCACGGGGGCCACCTACGAGCAGTACTTC. The encoded protein is CASATGATYEQYF. This chain connects TRBV6-6 to TRBJ2-7, with D possibly being TRBD1 or TRBD2 (6 bases each). Germline V gives CDR1 MNHNY, CDR2 SVGAGI (reference sequence). CDR3 length equals 13 residues. The V and J ends lost 8 bases and 2 bases respectively, with 13 bases between them.

The chain uses TRBV5-1 and TRBJ1-2; possibly TRBD1 for D (6 bases). The V gene lost 4 bases and the J gene lost 4 bases, with 14 bases spanning the gap. The CDR3 is made up of 14 amino acids. Germline V gene lookup returns CDR1 SGHRS and CDR2 YFSETQ. CDR3: CASSPTGPSYGYTF. CDR3 coding DNA: TGCGCCAGCAGCCCGACAGGCCCGAGCTATGGCTACACCTTC. Based on the CDR3 plus reference TRBV5-1 and TRBJ1-2, the full variable domain is KAGVTQTPRYLIKTRGQQVTLSCSPISGHRSVSWYQQTPGQGLQFLFEYFSETQRNKGNFPGRFSGRQFSNSRSEMNVSTLELGDSALYLCASSPTGPSYGYTFGSGTRLTVV.

This chain joins TRBV19 and TRBJ2-7; maybe TRBD2 (6 bases). Trimming pared 6 bases from V and 3 bases from J, leaving 15 bases between. Germline V gene sequence: CDR1 LNHDA, CDR2 SQIVND (reference sequence). This CDR3 spans 14 amino acids. The CDR3 region has the DNA TGTGCCAGTAGCCATACAGAGGGACTCTACGAGCAGTACTTC. It is translated as CASSHTEGLYEQYF.